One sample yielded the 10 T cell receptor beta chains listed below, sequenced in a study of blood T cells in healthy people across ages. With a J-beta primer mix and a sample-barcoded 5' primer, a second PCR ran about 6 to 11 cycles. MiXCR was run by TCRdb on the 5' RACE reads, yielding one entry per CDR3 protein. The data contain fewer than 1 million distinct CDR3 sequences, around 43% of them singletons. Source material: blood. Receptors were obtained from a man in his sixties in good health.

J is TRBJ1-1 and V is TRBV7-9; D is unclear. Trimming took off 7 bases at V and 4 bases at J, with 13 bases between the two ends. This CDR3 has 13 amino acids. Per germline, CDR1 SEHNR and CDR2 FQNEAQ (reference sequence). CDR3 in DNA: TGTGCCAGCACCTTGCCAGGATCCACTGAAGCTTTCTTT. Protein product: CASTLPGSTEAFF.

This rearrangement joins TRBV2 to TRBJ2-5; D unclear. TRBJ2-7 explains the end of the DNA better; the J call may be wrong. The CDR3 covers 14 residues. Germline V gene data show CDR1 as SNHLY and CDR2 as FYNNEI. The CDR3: CASKRTDSSYEQYF. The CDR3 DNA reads TGTGCCAGCAAGAGAACAGATAGCTCCTACGAGCAGTACTTC.

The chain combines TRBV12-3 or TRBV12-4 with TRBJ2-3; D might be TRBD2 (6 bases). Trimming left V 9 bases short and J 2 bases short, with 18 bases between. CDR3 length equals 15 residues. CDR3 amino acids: CASARSGQNTDTQYF. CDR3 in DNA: TGTGCCAGTGCCCGAAGCGGGCAAAACACAGATACGCAGTATTTT.

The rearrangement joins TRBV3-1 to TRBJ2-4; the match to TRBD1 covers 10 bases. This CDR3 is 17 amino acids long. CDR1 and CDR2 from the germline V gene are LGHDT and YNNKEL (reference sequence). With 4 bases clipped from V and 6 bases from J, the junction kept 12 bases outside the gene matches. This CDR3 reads CASSPMKPGQGINIQYF. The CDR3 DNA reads TGTGCCAGCAGCCCAATGAAGCCGGGACAGGGGATAAACATTCAGTACTTC.

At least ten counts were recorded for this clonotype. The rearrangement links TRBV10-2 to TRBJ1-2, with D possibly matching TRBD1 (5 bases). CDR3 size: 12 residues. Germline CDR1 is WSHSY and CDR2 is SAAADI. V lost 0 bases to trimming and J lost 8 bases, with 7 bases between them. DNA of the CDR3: TGCGCCAGCAGTGAGTCCCGGGGCGGCTACACCTTC. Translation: CASSESRGGYTF.

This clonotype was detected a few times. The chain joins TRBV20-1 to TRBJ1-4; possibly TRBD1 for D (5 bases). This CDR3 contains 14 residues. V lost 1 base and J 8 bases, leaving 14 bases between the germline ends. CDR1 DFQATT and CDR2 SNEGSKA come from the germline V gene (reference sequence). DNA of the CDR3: TGCAGTGCTAGAGTGGGCAGGGAGGGAGAAAAACTGTTTTTT. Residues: CSARVGREGEKLFF.

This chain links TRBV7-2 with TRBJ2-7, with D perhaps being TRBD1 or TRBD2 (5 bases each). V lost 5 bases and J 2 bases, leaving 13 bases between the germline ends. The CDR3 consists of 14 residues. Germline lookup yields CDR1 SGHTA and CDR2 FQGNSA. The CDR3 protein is CASSPGPATYEQYF. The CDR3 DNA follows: TGTGCCAGCAGCCCGGGACCCGCAACCTACGAGCAGTACTTC. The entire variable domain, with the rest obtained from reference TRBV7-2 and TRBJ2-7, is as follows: GAGVSQSPSNKVTEKGKDVELRCDPISGHTALYWYRQSLGQGLEFLIYFQGNSAPDKSGLPSDRFSAERTGGSVSTLTIQRTQQEDSAVYLCASSPGPATYEQYFGPGTRLTVT.

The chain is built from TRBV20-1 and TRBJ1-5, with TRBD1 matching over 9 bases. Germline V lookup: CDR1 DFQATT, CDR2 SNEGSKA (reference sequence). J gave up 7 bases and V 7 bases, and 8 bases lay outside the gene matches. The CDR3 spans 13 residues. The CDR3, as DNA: TGCAGTGTCCCGGGACAGGGTGGCCAGCCCCAGCATTTT. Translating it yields CSVPGQGGQPQHF.

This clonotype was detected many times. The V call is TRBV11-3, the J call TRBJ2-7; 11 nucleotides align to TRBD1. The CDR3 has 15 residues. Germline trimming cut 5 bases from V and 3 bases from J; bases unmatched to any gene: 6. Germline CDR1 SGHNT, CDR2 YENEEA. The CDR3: CASSRTGGAFYEQYF. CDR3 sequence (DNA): TGTGCCAGCAGCCGGACAGGGGGCGCGTTCTACGAGCAGTACTTC.

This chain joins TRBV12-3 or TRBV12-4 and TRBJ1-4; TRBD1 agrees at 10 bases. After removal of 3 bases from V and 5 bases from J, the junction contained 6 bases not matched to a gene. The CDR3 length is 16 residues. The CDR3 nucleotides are TGTGCCAGCAGTTTTTTTTTGGGACAGGGGAATGAAAAACTGTTTTTT. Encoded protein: CASSFFLGQGNEKLFF.